This T cell receptor beta chain was sequenced for a study of T cell responses to AZD1222 COVID-19 vaccine. General study points: Vaccination with two AZD1222 doses was followed by a rise in Spike-specific TCR breadth and depth. Seropositive AZD1222 recipients at baseline numbered only 6 or 7. Donors skewed white British and female; clonal diversity was possibly underestimated.

V lost 5 bases to trimming and J lost 7 bases, with 23 bases between them. The CDR3 covers 16 residues. CDR1 SGHNT and CDR2 YENEEA come from the germline V gene. Generated by immunoSEQ multiplex PCR, the TCRdb table keeps only in-frame clones and is missing some. Of 100,000 to 150,000 clones listed, about 90% are singletons. The count of this clone is one. No antigen is known for it. The TCR was taken from an adult in good health. The rearrangement links TRBV11-3 to TRBJ1-2, with D possibly TRBD1 on 6 matching bases. The sample was peripheral blood, taken on day 0 of MenACWY control vaccination. The CDR3 here is CASSPLDSEMTGGYTF. Here the CDR3 DNA reads TGTGCCAGCAGCCCCTTGGACAGCGAGATGACTGGTGGCTACACCTTC.